The rows below give T cell receptor beta chains drawn from one sample of a study of cytomegalovirus exposure and HLA in healthy donors. Some clones are missing from TCRdb's copy, which holds only in-frame ones; the method was immunoSEQ multiplex PCR. Of more than 110,000 clones listed, roughly 80% were seen once; the top ten hold more than 4%. The sequenced material came from PBMCs. The origin of the receptors is a man aged 40-55 years in good health and CMV-seropositive. CDR3s include the opening cysteine and the closing phenylalanine or tryptophan. D genes are given only for firm matches. Only some rows state a clone size, as once, few, many or a class for expanded clones.

length	D	V	J	size	DNA	CDR3
13	.	TRBV27	TRBJ1-1	.	TGTGCCAGCAGTTCCGGGGGGAACACTGAAGCTTTCTTT	CASSSGGNTEAFF
15	TRBD2	TRBV14	TRBJ2-1	.	TGTGCCAGCAGTAGGCTAGCGGGGGTACTCAATGAGCAGTTCTTC	CASSRLAGVLNEQFF
15	TRBD2	TRBV4-3	TRBJ2-7	.	TGCGCCAGCAGCCAACAAGCGGGGGGCCTATACGAGCAGTACTTC	CASSQQAGGLYEQYF
13	.	TRBV6-4	TRBJ2-3	.	TGTGCCAGCAGTGAAGCAAGCACAGATACGCAGTATTTT	CASSEASTDTQYF
17	TRBD1	TRBV30	TRBJ2-3	.	TGTGCCTGGAGCCGCGACAGGGGGCGCGGGGGGAAAGATACGCAGTATTTT	CAWSRDRGRGGKDTQYF
17	.	TRBV4-1	TRBJ2-6	.	TGCGCCAGCAGCCAAGAGACGGCGGGAACAGGGGCCAACGTCCTGACTTTC	CASSQETAGTGANVLTF
17	TRBD1	TRBV4-3	TRBJ1-1	.	TGCGCCAGCAGCCAAAGCCGGGACAGGGTTTTTAGCACTGAAGCTTTCTTT	CASSQSRDRVFSTEAFF
14	.	TRBV9	TRBJ1-1	.	TGTGCCAGCAGCCCCCGGCAGGGGAACACTGAAGCTTTCTTT	CASSPRQGNTEAFF
18	.	TRBV5-1	TRBJ2-6	once	TGCGCCAGCAGCTTGCGGGCAGGGGCTTTCGCTGGGGCCAACGTCCTGACTTTC	CASSLRAGAFAGANVLTF
15	.	TRBV9	TRBJ2-2	.	TGTGCCAGCAGCGCTGGGACACCGAACACCGGGGAGCTGTTTTTT	CASSAGTPNTGELFF
15	.	TRBV10-2	TRBJ2-3	.	TGCGCCAGTGCCCTGACGGCGACTAGCACAGATACGCAGTATTTT	CASALTATSTDTQYF
15	.	TRBV7-6	TRBJ2-5	.	TGTGCCAGCAGCTTGTTCGAGCTACAGCAAGAGACCCAGTACTTC	CASSLFELQQETQYF
17	.	TRBV5-1	TRBJ2-2	.	TGCGCCAGCAGCTTGCTCGGACAGAGCACAGACACCGGGGAGCTGTTTTTT	CASSLLGQSTDTGELFF
14	.	TRBV6-5	TRBJ2-5	.	TGTGCCAGCAGCGATCGGAGGTCCGTTGAGACCCAGTACTTC	CASSDRRSVETQYF
15	.	TRBV16	TRBJ1-2	.	TGTGCCAGCAGCCAATGGCGGGGGGAGAGCTATGGCTACACCTTC	CASSQWRGESYGYTF
17	TRBD1	TRBV4-3	TRBJ1-1	.	TGCGCCAGCAGCCAAGATTTCCAGGGGGGCATGAACACTGAAGCTTTCTTT	CASSQDFQGGMNTEAFF
14	.	TRBV7-9	TRBJ1-2	.	TGTGCCAGCAGCCCCTCACAGGGTCCCTATGGCTACACCTTC	CASSPSQGPYGYTF
13	.	TRBV28	TRBJ1-1	.	TGTGCCAGCAGTTTATCACGAGGGCCAAGAGCTTTCTTT	CASSLSRGPRAFF
14	.	TRBV4-3	TRBJ1-6	.	TGCGCCAGCAGCCAAGAAATGGGGGAGGCACCCCTCCACTTT	CASSQEMGEAPLHF
12	.	TRBV12-5	TRBJ1-1	few	TGTGCTAGTGGTTCTAGGACAAGCGAAGCTTTCTTT	CASGSRTSEAFF
12	.	TRBV2	TRBJ2-5	.	TGTGCCAGCATGGGGGGACGGCTAACCCAGTACTTC	CASMGGRLTQYF
13	.	TRBV18	TRBJ2-7	.	TGTGCCAGCTCCCCTCCGTCTAGCTACGAGCAGTACTTC	CASSPPSSYEQYF
13	TRBD2	TRBV29-1	TRBJ2-4	.	TGCAGCGTGCCGGCGGCTAGCGGAAACATTCAGTACTTC	CSVPAASGNIQYF
19	TRBD2	TRBV15	TRBJ2-7	.	TGTGCCACCAGCAGAGATCGGGGAGTAGCGGGGAGTCCCTCCGGAGAGCAGTACTTC	CATSRDRGVAGSPSGEQYF
14	TRBD1	TRBV7-2	TRBJ1-2	.	TGTGCCAGCAGCTTAGGACAGGGGATGGCTGGCTACACCTTC	CASSLGQGMAGYTF
13	.	TRBV6-5	TRBJ2-7	few	TGTGCCAGCAGCTGGGGGGAAGCCTACGAGCAGTACTTC	CASSWGEAYEQYF
16	.	TRBV9	TRBJ2-6	.	TGTGCCAGCAGCCCAGACATGAGAACTGGGGCCAACGTCCTGACTTTC	CASSPDMRTGANVLTF
19	.	TRBV30	TRBJ2-1	.	TGTGCCTGGAGCCACGGCAGGGGAAATGGGTGGAGCACCTACAATGAGCAGTTCTTC	CAWSHGRGNGWSTYNEQFF
15	TRBD2	TRBV7-2	TRBJ2-7	.	TGTGCCAGCAGCTTGACTAGCGGGGGGTCCTACGAGCAGTACTTC	CASSLTSGGSYEQYF
13	TRBD1	TRBV5-1	TRBJ2-1	once	TGCGCCAGCAGCCAGGACAGGTACAATGAGCAGTTCTTC	CASSQDRYNEQFF
14	TRBD1	TRBV19	TRBJ1-5	.	TGTGCCAGTAGGTCGACAGGGGAGGGTCAGCCCCAGCATTTT	CASRSTGEGQPQHF
17	TRBD1	TRBV19	TRBJ2-2	.	TGTGCCAGTAGTAGTCTAGGGACAGGAGCGAACACCGGGGAGCTGTTTTTT	CASSSLGTGANTGELFF
14	.	TRBV18	TRBJ1-5	.	TGTGCCAGCTCACTACCGGGGCCCAATCAGCCCCAGCATTTT	CASSLPGPNQPQHF
18	TRBD2	TRBV4-1	TRBJ2-5	.	TGCGCCAGCAGCCCCTGGGGACCAGCGGGGGGTACCAGGGAGACCCAGTACTTC	CASSPWGPAGGTRETQYF
15	TRBD1	TRBV7-9	TRBJ1-2	.	TGTGCCAGCAGCTCAAAGGGGACAGGGGAGTATGGCTACACCTTC	CASSSKGTGEYGYTF
17	TRBD2	TRBV29-1	TRBJ2-1	.	TGCAGCGCTACAGGGGCGTCTAGCGGGAGATCCTACAATGAGCAGTTCTTC	CSATGASSGRSYNEQFF
15	TRBD2	TRBV2	TRBJ2-1	.	TGTGCCAGCAGTCCCCGGACTAGCGGGAACAATGAGCAGTTCTTC	CASSPRTSGNNEQFF
15	TRBD1	TRBV11-3	TRBJ1-6	.	TGTGCCAGCAGCTTAGAAGCAGGGGGTTACTCACCCCTCCACTTT	CASSLEAGGYSPLHF
16	.	TRBV9	TRBJ1-1	few	TGTGCCAGCAGCCTCAGCCCCATTCTCGGGGGCACTGAAGCTTTCTTT	CASSLSPILGGTEAFF
15	TRBD2	TRBV14	TRBJ2-5	.	TGTGCCAGCAGCACGCTAGCGGGGGGCACGGAGACCCAGTACTTC	CASSTLAGGTETQYF
15	.	TRBV2	TRBJ2-7	few	TGTGCCAGCAGTGAAGAAGGGGGTAGCTCCTACGAGCAGTACTTC	CASSEEGGSSYEQYF
16	.	TRBV9	TRBJ1-4	.	TGTGCCAGCAGCCCCAGGGGACGGCTGACTAATGAAAAACTGTTTTTT	CASSPRGRLTNEKLFF
17	TRBD2	TRBV10-1	TRBJ2-3	.	TGCGCCAGCAGTGTGGCTAGCGGATCTACTAGCACAGATACGCAGTATTTT	CASSVASGSTSTDTQYF
14	TRBD2	TRBV25-1	TRBJ2-3	.	TGTGCCAGCAGTGCTAGCGGGAGCACAGATACGCAGTATTTT	CASSASGSTDTQYF
16	.	TRBV5-6	TRBJ1-3	.	TGTGCCAGCAGCGACGTTGGACGGGGAAGGGGAAACACCATATATTTT	CASSDVGRGRGNTIYF
12	.	TRBV7-8	TRBJ1-1	.	TGTGCCAGCAGCCGAGGGGGCACTGAAGCTTTCTTT	CASSRGGTEAFF
14	.	TRBV6-5	TRBJ2-1	.	TGTGCCAGCAGTAGGGACATAGGGGCCAATGAGCAGTTCTTC	CASSRDIGANEQFF
15	TRBD1	TRBV12-5	TRBJ2-5	.	TGTGCTAGTGGTTTTTCCGGGACAGGGCAGGAGACCCAGTACTTC	CASGFSGTGQETQYF
16	.	TRBV30	TRBJ2-2	.	TGTGCCTGGAGTGGCTTGACAGGCAGGAACACCGGGGAGCTGTTTTTT	CAWSGLTGRNTGELFF
11	.	TRBV2	TRBJ1-1	.	TGTGCCAGTTCACTGCTCACTGAAGCTTTCTTT	CASSLLTEAFF
15	TRBD1	TRBV5-1	TRBJ2-5	.	TGCGCCAGCAGCCGCACCGGGACAGGAGAAGAGACCCAGTACTTC	CASSRTGTGEETQYF
19	.	TRBV6-4	TRBJ1-1	.	TGTGCCAGCAGTGACCCCGGCGGGGAGCGGGGCCCAATGAACACTGAAGCTTTCTTT	CASSDPGGERGPMNTEAFF
14	TRBD1	TRBV2	TRBJ1-5	.	TGTGCCAGCAGTGGGACAGGGGGTTTTCAGCCCCAGCATTTT	CASSGTGGFQPQHF
17	.	TRBV7-2	TRBJ1-5	.	TGTGCCAGCAGCTTAGCGCACAGTCAGCTTAGCAATCAGCCCCAGCATTTT	CASSLAHSQLSNQPQHF
13	TRBD1	TRBV5-5	TRBJ2-7	once	TGTGCCAGCTTCGACAGGGAGTCCTACGAGCAGTACTTC	CASFDRESYEQYF
14	.	TRBV6-1	TRBJ1-2	.	TGTGCCAGCAGGGGCTGGGGGGTAGGGGTCGGCTACACCTTC	CASRGWGVGVGYTF
14	TRBD1	TRBV5-1	TRBJ1-2	.	TGCGCCAGCAGCTCGGGACAGGGCGGCTATGGCTACACCTTC	CASSSGQGGYGYTF
11	TRBD1	TRBV6-5	TRBJ1-1	.	TGTGCCAGTAGGACAGGGATGTCGGCTTTCTTT	CASRTGMSAFF